This T cell receptor beta chain was documented in a study of blood T cell repertoires in COVID-19. Assay: immunoSEQ multiplex PCR; the TCRdb copy retains only in-frame clones and omits some. The sample lists some 270,000 clones; 80% to 90% were seen once. This study enrolled people aged 18 to 89 from 20 to 25 US geographic areas. The V segment lost 3 bases and the J segment 4 bases; nucleotides outside the gene matches: 4. This CDR3 contains 13 residues. The germline V gene encodes CDR1 GTSNPN and CDR2 SVGIG (reference sequence). Sequences were obtained from PBMCs or T cells enriched from blood (not recorded which). The chain uses TRBV30 and TRBJ2-5, with 8 bases identical to TRBD1. The clonotype originates from a woman between 50 and 59 years old who had been exposed to COVID-19. Here the CDR3 DNA reads TGTGCCTGGAGACTCGACAGGGGAGAGACCCAGTACTTC. It yields the protein CAWRLDRGETQYF.